These T cell receptor beta chains were read from a single sample in a study of a mutant IDH1 vaccine in newly diagnosed glioma. Antigens for these TCRs are unknown. Data came from immunoSEQ multiplex PCR; TCRdb stores just in-frame clones and leaves some out. The sample includes tens of thousands of clones, roughly 84% seen only once; the top ten take over 9.5%. The sequences come from PBMCs, collected from a glioma patient whose treatment included an IDH1 peptide vaccine. These receptors were taken from a man aged 18-30 years with glioma. The CDR3 runs from the conserved cysteine through the conserved F or W. A D gene is named only where the DNA matches it firmly. The size field is filled for only some rows; it gives once, few, many or a size class.

V gene: TRBV27
J gene: TRBJ1-5
clone size: -
D gene: TRBD1
CDR3 protein: CASSLFRQGTLFYSNQPQHF
CDR3 DNA: TGTGCCAGCAGTTTATTCAGACAGGGGACCTTATTTTATAGCAATCAGCCCCAGCATTTT

V gene: TRBV5-6
J gene: TRBJ1-2
clone size: -
D gene: -
CDR3 protein: CASSSRGRVYGYTF
CDR3 DNA: TGTGCCAGCAGCTCTCGGGGCAGGGTGTATGGCTACACCTTC

V gene: TRBV1
J gene: TRBJ2-5
clone size: -
D gene: -
CDR3 protein: CTSSQDSSCPQETQYF
CDR3 DNA: TGCACCAGCAGCCAAGATTCCTCCTGCCCCCAAGAGACCCAGTACTTC

V gene: TRBV4-1
J gene: TRBJ1-5
clone size: -
D gene: TRBD1
CDR3 protein: CASSQEGDRADYYSNQPQHF
CDR3 DNA: TGCGCCAGCAGCCAAGAAGGGGACAGGGCCGATTATTATAGCAATCAGCCCCAGCATTTT

V gene: TRBV29-1
J gene: TRBJ1-1
clone size: -
D gene: -
CDR3 protein: CSAIEVIGGITEAFF
CDR3 DNA: TGCAGCGCCATAGAGGTTATTGGGGGGATCACTGAAGCTTTCTTT

V gene: TRBV18
J gene: TRBJ1-6
clone size: once
D gene: -
CDR3 protein: CASSEGRDSPLHF
CDR3 DNA: TGTGCCAGCTCGGAGGGGCGGGATTCACCCCTCCACTTT

V gene: TRBV7-2
J gene: TRBJ2-7
clone size: once
D gene: -
CDR3 protein: CASSEYYEQYF
CDR3 DNA: TGTGCCAGCAGCGAATACTACGAGCAGTACTTC

V gene: TRBV5-1
J gene: TRBJ2-1
clone size: -
D gene: TRBD2
CDR3 protein: CASSSVSTGTRPYNEQFF
CDR3 DNA: TGCGCCAGCAGCTCCGTTTCGACCGGGACTAGGCCCTACAATGAGCAGTTCTTC

V gene: TRBV7-2
J gene: TRBJ2-5
clone size: -
D gene: -
CDR3 protein: CASSLVGDQKTQYF
CDR3 DNA: TGTGCCAGCAGCTTAGTGGGGGACCAGAAGACCCAGTACTTC

V gene: TRBV6-1
J gene: TRBJ1-1
clone size: -
D gene: TRBD1
CDR3 protein: CASSDDRGRGDTEAFF
CDR3 DNA: TGTGCCAGCAGTGACGACAGGGGGCGAGGGGACACTGAAGCTTTCTTT

V gene: TRBV5-1
J gene: TRBJ2-5
clone size: once
D gene: -
CDR3 protein: CASSSGTPETQYF
CDR3 DNA: TGCGCCAGCAGCTCCGGGACACCAGAGACCCAGTACTTC

V gene: TRBV6-5
J gene: TRBJ1-1
clone size: few
D gene: -
CDR3 protein: CASSYVGLMNTEAFF
CDR3 DNA: TGTGCCAGCAGTTACGTGGGACTCATGAACACTGAAGCTTTCTTT

V gene: TRBV19
J gene: TRBJ2-7
clone size: -
D gene: TRBD1
CDR3 protein: CASSIGTGAYEQYF
CDR3 DNA: TGTGCCAGTAGTATCGGAACAGGGGCATACGAGCAGTACTTC

V gene: TRBV19
J gene: TRBJ1-4
clone size: -
D gene: TRBD1
CDR3 protein: CASSPRRQGTELFF
CDR3 DNA: TGTGCCAGTAGTCCGCGCCGACAGGGTACGGAACTGTTTTTT